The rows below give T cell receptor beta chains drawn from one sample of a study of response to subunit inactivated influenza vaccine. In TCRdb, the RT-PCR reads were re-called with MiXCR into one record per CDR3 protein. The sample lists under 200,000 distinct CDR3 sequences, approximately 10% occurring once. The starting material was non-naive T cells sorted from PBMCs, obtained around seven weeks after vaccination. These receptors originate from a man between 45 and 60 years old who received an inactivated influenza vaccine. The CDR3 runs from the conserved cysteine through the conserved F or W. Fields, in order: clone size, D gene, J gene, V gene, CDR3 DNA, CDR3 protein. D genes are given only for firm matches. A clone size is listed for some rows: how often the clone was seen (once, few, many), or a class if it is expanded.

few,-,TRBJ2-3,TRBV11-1,TGTGCCAGCAGCCACACCGAAATAAAAGACAGCGCTACCACAGATACGCAGTATTTT,CASSHTEIKDSATTDTQYF
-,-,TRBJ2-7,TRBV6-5,TGTGCCAGCAGTTACTCGTCCGGCGGTGGCGGCCCCCTCGAGCAGTACTTC,CASSYSSGGGGPLEQYF
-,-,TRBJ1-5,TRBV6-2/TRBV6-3,TGTGCCAGCAGTTACTCCCGCGCAGCCAATCAGCCCCAGCATTTT,CASSYSRAANQPQHF
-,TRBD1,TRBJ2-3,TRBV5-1,TGCGCCACCAGGACAGGGGTCCCATCCACAGATACGCAGTATTTT,CATRTGVPSTDTQYF
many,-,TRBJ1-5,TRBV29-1,TGCAGCGTAGGAGGGGGGGGCAGTCAGCCCCAGCATTTT,CSVGGGGSQPQHF
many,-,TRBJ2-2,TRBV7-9,TGTGCCAGCAGGGCTGGATGGAACACCGGGGAGCTGTTTTTT,CASRAGWNTGELFF
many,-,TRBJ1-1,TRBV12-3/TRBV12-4,TGTGCCAGCAGCCTAGGGACAAGAAAAGCTTTCTTT,CASSLGTRKAFF
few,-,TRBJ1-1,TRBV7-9,TGTGCCAGCAGCACGAGGTCGGTCACTGAAGCTTTCTTT,CASSTRSVTEAFF
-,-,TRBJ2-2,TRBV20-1,TGCAGTGCTAGACACTTGGGGTCCGGGGAGCTGTTTTTT,CSARHLGSGELFF
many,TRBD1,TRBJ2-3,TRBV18,TGTGCCAGCTCACCCACACCGGGACAGGGGGCCGGCACAGATACGCAGTATTTT,CASSPTPGQGAGTDTQYF
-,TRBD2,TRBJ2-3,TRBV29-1,TGCAGCGTCGATAGCGGGAGAAAGATTGATACGCAGTATTTT,CSVDSGRKIDTQYF
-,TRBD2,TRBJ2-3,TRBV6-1,TGTGCCAGCAGCCCCGGGGGGTCCAGCACAGATACGCAGTATTTT,CASSPGGSSTDTQYF
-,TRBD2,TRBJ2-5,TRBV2,TGTGCCAGCAGTGAATCTAGCGGGGAGTGGGAGACCCAGTACTTC,CASSESSGEWETQYF
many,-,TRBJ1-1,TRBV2,TGTGCCAGCAGCGGTAACAGGATCTCCATCATGAACACTGAAGCTTTCTTT,CASSGNRISIMNTEAFF
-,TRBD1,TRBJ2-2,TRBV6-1,TGTGCCAGCAGTACGTCCAGGGGGAGGAACACCGGGGAGCTGTTTTTT,CASSTSRGRNTGELFF
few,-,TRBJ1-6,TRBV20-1,TGCAGTGCTAGTAAGGACATGAGTTCACCCCTCCACTTT,CSASKDMSSPLHF
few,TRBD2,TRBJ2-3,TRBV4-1,TGCGCCAGCAGCCAAGTCGCGGGGGGGCGGACAGATACGCAGTATTTT,CASSQVAGGRTDTQYF
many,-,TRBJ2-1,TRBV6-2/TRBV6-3,TGTGCCAGCAGAAGGTTGGGGCTAGGCAATGAGCAGTTCTTC,CASRRLGLGNEQFF
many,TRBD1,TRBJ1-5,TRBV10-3,TGTGCCATCAGTGATCAGGGGGGGACGGGTCAGCCCCAGCATTTT,CAISDQGGTGQPQHF
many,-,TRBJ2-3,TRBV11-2,TGTGCCAGCAGCTCCGGGACTTCCACAGATACGCAGTATTTT,CASSSGTSTDTQYF
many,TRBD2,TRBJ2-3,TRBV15,TGTGCCACCAGCAGAGATGTAGGACTAGCGGGAGATACGCAGTATTTT,CATSRDVGLAGDTQYF
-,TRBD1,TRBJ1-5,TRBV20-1,TGCAGTGCCACCACGGACAGGGATGATCAGCCCCAGCATTTT,CSATTDRDDQPQHF
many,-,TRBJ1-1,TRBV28,TGTGCCAGCAGTTTATCTGACTCCGAAGCTTTCTTT,CASSLSDSEAFF
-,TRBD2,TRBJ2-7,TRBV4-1,TGCGCCAGCAGCCAAGGGACTAGCGGGGGGGCCGGCGAGCAGTACTTC,CASSQGTSGGAGEQYF
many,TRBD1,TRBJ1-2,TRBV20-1,TGCAGTGCCAGTCTAGGACAGGGACCTATAACCTTC,CSASLGQGPITF
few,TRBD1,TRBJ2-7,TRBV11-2,TGTGCCAGCAGCCGAGACAGGGGGGCCTACGAGCAGTACTTC,CASSRDRGAYEQYF
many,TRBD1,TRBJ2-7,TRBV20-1,TGCAGTGCTAGAGACCGGGCCGGGACAGGGGTATACGAGCAGTACTTC,CSARDRAGTGVYEQYF
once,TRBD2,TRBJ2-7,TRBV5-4,TGTGCCAGCAGCTTGGGACTAGCGGATTACTACGAGCAGTACTTC,CASSLGLADYYEQYF
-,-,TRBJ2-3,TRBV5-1,TGCGCCAGCAGCTTGGAGACGGGCACAGATACGCAGTATTTT,CASSLETGTDTQYF
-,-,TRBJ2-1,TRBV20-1,TGCAGTGCTAGAGATCTAAGACTAGACCCCACGGGCTCCTACAATGAGCAGTTCTTC,CSARDLRLDPTGSYNEQFF
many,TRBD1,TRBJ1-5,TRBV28,TGTGCCAGCAGTTTACTGATACCGGGGACAGGGGGTCATCAGCCCCAGCATTTT,CASSLLIPGTGGHQPQHF
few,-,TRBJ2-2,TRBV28,TGTGCCAGCAGTTTGTCATTGGGGGCAGGCACCGGGGAGCTGTTTTTT,CASSLSLGAGTGELFF
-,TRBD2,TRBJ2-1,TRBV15,TGTGCCACCAGCAGGGGAAATAGCGGGGGGGGCAATGAGCAGTTCTTC,CATSRGNSGGGNEQFF
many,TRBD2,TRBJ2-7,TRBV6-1,TGTGCCAGCAGCGAGACTAGCGGGCCCTCCGAGCAGTACTTC,CASSETSGPSEQYF
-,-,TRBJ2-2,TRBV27,TGTGCCAGCAGTTTATATTTAACCACTAAGGGAAACACCGGGGAGCTGTTTTTT,CASSLYLTTKGNTGELFF
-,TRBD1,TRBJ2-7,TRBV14,TGTGCCAGCAGGCTAACAGGGGGATACGAGCAGTACTTC,CASRLTGGYEQYF
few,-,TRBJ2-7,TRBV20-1,TGCAGTGCTAGTACAACAGCCCGCTCCTACGAGCAGTACTTC,CSASTTARSYEQYF
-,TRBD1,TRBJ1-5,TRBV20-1,TGCAGTTCAGGGGGCGGCAATCAGCCCCAGCATTTT,CSSGGGNQPQHF
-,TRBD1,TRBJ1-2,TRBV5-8,TGTGCCAGCAGCTCCTGGACAGGGGGCATGGGCTATGGCTACACCTTC,CASSSWTGGMGYGYTF
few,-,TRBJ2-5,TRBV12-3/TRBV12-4,TGTGCCAGCAGTAAAACCGGGACCCTGCGGGAGACCCAGTACTTC,CASSKTGTLRETQYF
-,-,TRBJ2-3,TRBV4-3,TGCGCCAGCAGCCAAGTCGGTAATCAAGGAGATACGCAGTATTTT,CASSQVGNQGDTQYF
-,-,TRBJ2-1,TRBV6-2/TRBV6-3,TGTGCCAGCAGCGGGGGGCCCTACAATGAGCAGTTCTTC,CASSGGPYNEQFF
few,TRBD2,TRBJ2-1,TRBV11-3,TGTGCCAGCAGCTCCATTAGCGGGGGGATAGTCAATGAGCAGTTCTTC,CASSSISGGIVNEQFF
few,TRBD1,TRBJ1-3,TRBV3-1,TGTGCCAGCAGACAACAGGGGGCCATCTCTGGAAACACCATATATTTT,CASRQQGAISGNTIYF
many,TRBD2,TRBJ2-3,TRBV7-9,TGTGCCAGCAGCTTGTCCGGGGGGGCCACAGATACGCAGTATTTT,CASSLSGGATDTQYF
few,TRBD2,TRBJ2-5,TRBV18,TGTGCCAGCTCACCGTATCTAGCGGGAGTCGGGGAGACCCAGTACTTC,CASSPYLAGVGETQYF
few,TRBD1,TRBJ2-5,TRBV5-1,TGCGCCAGCAGCTTGGCCGGGACAGGGAAGGTGGAGACCCAGTACTTC,CASSLAGTGKVETQYF
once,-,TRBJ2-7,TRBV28,TGTGCCAGCAGTTTAAAACAGATGAGGGAACGGCAGTACTTC,CASSLKQMRERQYF
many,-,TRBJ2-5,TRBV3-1,TGTGCCAGCAGCCAAGCCGGGACATACCAAGAGACCCAGTACTTC,CASSQAGTYQETQYF
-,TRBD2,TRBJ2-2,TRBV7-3,TGTGCCAGCAGCATACTAGCGGGAGGCGCCGGGGAGCTGTTTTTT,CASSILAGGAGELFF
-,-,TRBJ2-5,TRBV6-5,TGTGCCAGCAGTTACTCGAACGGGAGCTTTCCAGAGACCCAGTACTTC,CASSYSNGSFPETQYF
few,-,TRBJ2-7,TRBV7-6,TGTGCCAGCAGCTTAGTCGACGGTACAGGGACCGAGCAGTACTTC,CASSLVDGTGTEQYF
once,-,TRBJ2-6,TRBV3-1,TGTGCCAGCCAAGATGGCGCAGCGTACTTCCTCACTGGGGCCAACGTCCTGACTTTC,CASQDGAAYFLTGANVLTF
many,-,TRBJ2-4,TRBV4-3,TGCGCCAGCAGCCAAGAGCCAGGGCTACAAAACATTCAGTACTTC,CASSQEPGLQNIQYF
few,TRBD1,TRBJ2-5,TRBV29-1,TGCAGCACCCGAGTAGGGACAGGTTTTTCTCAGTACTTC,CSTRVGTGFSQYF